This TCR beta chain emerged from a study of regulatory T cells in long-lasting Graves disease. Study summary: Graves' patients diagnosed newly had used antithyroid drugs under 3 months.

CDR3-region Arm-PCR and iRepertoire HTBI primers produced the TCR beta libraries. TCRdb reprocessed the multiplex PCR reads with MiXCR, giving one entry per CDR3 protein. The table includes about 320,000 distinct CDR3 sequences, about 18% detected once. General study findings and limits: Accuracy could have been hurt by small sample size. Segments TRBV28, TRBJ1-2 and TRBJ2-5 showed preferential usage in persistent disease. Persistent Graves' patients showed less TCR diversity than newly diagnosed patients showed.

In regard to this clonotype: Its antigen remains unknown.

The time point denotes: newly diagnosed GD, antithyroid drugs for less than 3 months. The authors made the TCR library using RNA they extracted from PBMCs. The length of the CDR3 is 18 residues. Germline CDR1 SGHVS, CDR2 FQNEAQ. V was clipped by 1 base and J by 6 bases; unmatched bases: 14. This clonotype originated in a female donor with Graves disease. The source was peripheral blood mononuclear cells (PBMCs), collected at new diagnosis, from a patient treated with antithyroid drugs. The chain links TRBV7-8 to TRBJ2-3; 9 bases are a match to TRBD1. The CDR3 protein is CASSLGSALGQGQDTQYF. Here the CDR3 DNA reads TGTGCCAGCAGCTTAGGTTCCGCCCTGGGACAGGGACAGGATACGCAGTATTTT.